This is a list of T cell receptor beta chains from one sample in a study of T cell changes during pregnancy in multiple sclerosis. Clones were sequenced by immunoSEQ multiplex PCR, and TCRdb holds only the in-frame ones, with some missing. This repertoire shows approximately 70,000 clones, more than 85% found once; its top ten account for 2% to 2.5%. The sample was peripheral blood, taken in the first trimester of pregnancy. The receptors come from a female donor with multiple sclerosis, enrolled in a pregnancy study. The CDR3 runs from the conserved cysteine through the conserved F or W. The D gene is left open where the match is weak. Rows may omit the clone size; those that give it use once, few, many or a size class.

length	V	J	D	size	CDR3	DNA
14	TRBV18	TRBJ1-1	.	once	CASSPAVLNTEAFF	TGTGCCAGCTCACCAGCGGTCCTGAACACTGAAGCTTTCTTT
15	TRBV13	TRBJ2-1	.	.	CASSLMPGSYNEQFF	TGTGCCAGCAGCTTAATGCCAGGCTCCTACAATGAGCAGTTCTTC
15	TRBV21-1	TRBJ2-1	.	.	CASSKGGRSYNEQFF	TGTGCCAGCAGCAAAGGGGGCCGATCCTACAATGAGCAGTTCTTC
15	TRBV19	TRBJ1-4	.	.	CASSTRQDVNEKLFF	TGTGCCAGTAGTACCCGACAGGACGTTAATGAAAAACTGTTTTTT
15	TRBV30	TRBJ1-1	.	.	CAWSVPNRPNTEAFF	TGTGCCTGGAGTGTACCCAACAGACCGAACACTGAAGCTTTCTTT
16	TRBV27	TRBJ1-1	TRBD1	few	CASSYIRPGQGATAFF	TGTGCCAGCAGTTACATACGTCCGGGACAGGGGGCGACGGCTTTCTTT
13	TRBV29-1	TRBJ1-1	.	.	CSVAIGREGSAFF	TGCAGCGTTGCAATTGGCAGGGAAGGGTCAGCTTTCTTT
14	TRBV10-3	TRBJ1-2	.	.	CAISDSGGAYGYTF	TGTGCCATCAGTGATTCGGGGGGCGCTTATGGCTACACCTTC
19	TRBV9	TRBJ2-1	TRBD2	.	CASSVGGLAGASSYNEQFF	TGTGCCAGCAGCGTAGGGGGACTAGCGGGGGCGAGCTCCTACAATGAGCAGTTCTTC
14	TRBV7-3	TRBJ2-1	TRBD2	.	CASSRAGGQNEQFF	TGTGCCAGCAGCCGAGCGGGGGGGCAGAATGAGCAGTTCTTC
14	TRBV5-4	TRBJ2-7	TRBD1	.	CASSTEQGSYEQYF	TGTGCCAGCAGCACCGAACAGGGGTCCTACGAGCAGTACTTC
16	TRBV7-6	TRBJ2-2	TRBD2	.	CASSLARGADTGELFF	TGTGCCAGCAGCTTAGCGCGGGGGGCCGACACCGGGGAGCTGTTTTTT
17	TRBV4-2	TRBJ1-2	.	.	CASSPGQGRTANYGYTF	TGTGCCAGCAGCCCAGGGCAGGGTAGGACCGCTAACTATGGCTACACCTTC
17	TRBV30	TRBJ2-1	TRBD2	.	CAWSPLRGGGAHREQFF	TGTGCCTGGAGTCCGCTCCGGGGCGGGGGGGCGCATCGTGAGCAGTTCTTC
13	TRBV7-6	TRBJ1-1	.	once	CASSLDLDTEAFF	TGTGCCAGCAGCTTAGATCTTGACACTGAAGCTTTCTTT
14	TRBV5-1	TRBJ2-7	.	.	CASSLDPGNYEQYF	TGCGCCAGCAGCTTGGATCCAGGGAACTACGAGCAGTACTTC
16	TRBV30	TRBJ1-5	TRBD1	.	CAWSPRDRGSNQPQHF	TGTGCCTGGAGCCCACGGGACAGGGGGAGCAATCAGCCCCAGCATTTT
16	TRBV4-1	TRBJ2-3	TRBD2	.	CASSLSSGSGTDTQYF	TGCGCCAGCAGCCTCTCTAGCGGGAGCGGCACAGATACGCAGTATTTT
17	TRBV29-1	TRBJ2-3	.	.	CSVAKRERRLYTDTQYF	TGCAGCGTTGCAAAGAGGGAGAGACGATTGTACACAGATACGCAGTATTTT
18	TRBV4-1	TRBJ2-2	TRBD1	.	CASSLRTGASANTGELFF	TGCGCCAGCAGCCTCCGGACAGGGGCTTCGGCGAACACCGGGGAGCTGTTTTTT
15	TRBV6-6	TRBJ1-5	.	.	CASSYGSGGNQPQHF	TGTGCCAGCAGTTACGGCTCAGGAGGAAATCAGCCCCAGCATTTT
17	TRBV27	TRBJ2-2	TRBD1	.	CASSLLGLGGKAGELFF	TGTGCCAGCAGTTTATTGGGGTTAGGGGGCAAGGCCGGGGAGCTGTTTTTT
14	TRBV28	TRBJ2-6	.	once	CAIRTASGANVLTF	TGTGCCATCCGGACAGCCTCTGGGGCCAACGTCCTGACTTTC
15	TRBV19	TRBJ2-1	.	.	CASSNNAGSGNEQFF	TGTGCCAGTAGTAATAATGCGGGATCGGGGAATGAGCAGTTCTTC
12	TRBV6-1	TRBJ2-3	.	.	CASSEREDTQYF	TGTGCCAGCAGTGAACGGGAGGATACGCAGTATTTT
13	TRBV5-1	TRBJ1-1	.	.	CASSPAGQSEAFF	TGCGCCAGCAGCCCCGCAGGGCAGTCTGAAGCTTTCTTT
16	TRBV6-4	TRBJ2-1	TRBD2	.	CASRPFASGGNNEQFF	TGTGCCAGCAGACCTTTTGCGAGCGGGGGTAACAATGAGCAGTTCTTC
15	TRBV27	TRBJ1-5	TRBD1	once	CASSFRQGSNQPQHF	TGTGCCAGCAGTTTCAGACAGGGTAGCAATCAGCCCCAGCATTTT
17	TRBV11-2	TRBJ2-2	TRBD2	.	CASSPGLAESGTGELFF	TGTGCCAGCAGTCCCGGACTAGCGGAGTCGGGAACCGGGGAGCTGTTTTTT
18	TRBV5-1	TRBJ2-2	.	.	CASSFLSPREGATGELFF	TGCGCCAGCAGCTTCTTATCCCCCCGAGAGGGCGCCACCGGGGAGCTGTTTTTT
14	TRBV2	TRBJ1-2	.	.	CASSGDLGGYGYTF	TGTGCCAGCAGTGGGGATTTGGGGGGTTATGGCTACACCTTC
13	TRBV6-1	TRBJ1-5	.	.	CASSDRQYQPQHF	TGTGCCAGCAGTGATCGACAGTATCAGCCCCAGCATTTT
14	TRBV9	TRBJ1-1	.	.	CASSGGGGYTEAFF	TGTGCCAGCAGCGGGGGGGGAGGGTACACTGAAGCTTTCTTT
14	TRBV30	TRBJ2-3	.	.	CAWSVLLSTDTQYF	TGTGCCTGGAGTGTACTCCTCTCCACAGATACGCAGTATTTT
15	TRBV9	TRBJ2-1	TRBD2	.	CASSPREGPYNEQFF	TGTGCCAGCAGCCCGCGGGAGGGTCCCTACAATGAGCAGTTCTTC
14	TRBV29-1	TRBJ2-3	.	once	CSVTGLPHTDTQYF	TGCAGCGTTACGGGACTCCCCCACACAGATACGCAGTATTTT
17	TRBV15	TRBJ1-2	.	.	CATSSGPQDRSNYGYTF	TGTGCCACCAGCAGTGGCCCCCAGGACAGATCTAACTATGGCTACACCTTC